Ten or more counts support the clone carrying this TCR beta chain. The target antigen is unknown. These data originate in a study of molecular identifiers for immune sequencing clone quantification. Previously described methods and listed TCR primers were employed for the bulk TCR libraries. TCRdb independently ran MiXCR on the PCR reads; one entry per CDR3 protein. The sample carries about 510,000 distinct CDR3 sequences, roughly 25% recorded once. The CDR3 spans 14 residues. Per the germline V gene, CDR1 is LGHNA and CDR2 is YSLEER. The V end lost 0 bases, the J end lost 1 base, and 7 bases lay between the germline ends. General study results and limits: The study found clones above 20 RNA copies held over 99% of effector molecules and under 1% in naive cells.

As CD8+CD4-CCR7+CD45RA+ cells, naive CD8 T cells were sorted. This TCR was sampled from a human donor in good health. Some libraries in this study had Jurkat cell RNA spiked in. This chain joins TRBV4-3 and TRBJ2-7; D remains unclear. Sample: naive CD8+ T cells from blood, with Jurkat cell RNA spiked in. Indicated subset: FACS-sorted CD8+CD4-CCR7+CD45RA+ naive T cells. CDR3 protein: CASSQDLPSYEQYF. In nucleotides, the CDR3 is TGCGCCAGCAGCCAAGATCTTCCGTCCTACGAGCAGTACTTC.